The rows below give T cell receptor beta chains drawn from one sample of a study of T cell repertoires in cytomegalovirus infection. MiXCR, applied by TCRdb to the reads, yields one record per CDR3 protein. The table lists roughly 280,000 distinct CDR3 sequences, about 20% of them singletons, with approximately 19% in the top ten. Which antigens these TCRs recognize remains unknown. The starting material was cultured PBMCs, obtained from culture after CMV antigen stimulation. These receptors were taken from a human donor in good health (CMV status not recorded). Some clones in this sample may be carry-over from other donors' samples. CDR3s include the opening cysteine and the closing phenylalanine or tryptophan. The D gene is left open where the match is weak. Part of the rows lack a size; the others show once, few, many or a class for expanded clones.

d_call: -
j_call: TRBJ2-1
clone_size: -
v_call: TRBV6-6
cdr3_aa: CASSYPTHDGDNEQFF
cdr3_nt: TGTGCCAGCAGTTACCCTACACATGATGGTGACAATGAGCAGTTCTTC

d_call: TRBD2
j_call: TRBJ2-4
clone_size: once
v_call: TRBV19
cdr3_aa: CASSPGVAGFGGAKNIQYF
cdr3_nt: TGTGCCAGTAGCCCCGGAGTAGCGGGATTTGGGGGGGCCAAAAACATTCAGTACTTC

d_call: -
j_call: TRBJ2-1
clone_size: few
v_call: TRBV15
cdr3_aa: CATSRDPVYEQFF
cdr3_nt: TGTGCCACCAGCAGAGATCCAGTCTATGAGCAGTTCTTC

d_call: -
j_call: TRBJ2-1
clone_size: few
v_call: TRBV7-2
cdr3_aa: CASSLRFNEQFF
cdr3_nt: TGTGCCAGCAGCTTACGCTTCAATGAGCAGTTCTTC

d_call: TRBD1
j_call: TRBJ2-3
clone_size: few
v_call: TRBV4-3
cdr3_aa: CASSQAGTGWDTQYF
cdr3_nt: TGCGCCAGCAGCCAAGCCGGGACAGGGTGGGATACGCAGTATTTT

d_call: TRBD1
j_call: TRBJ2-1
clone_size: few
v_call: TRBV6-2/TRBV6-3
cdr3_aa: CASSYGTTGAIEQFF
cdr3_nt: TGTGCCAGCAGTTACGGGACGACAGGGGCAATTGAGCAGTTCTTC

d_call: TRBD2
j_call: TRBJ2-2
clone_size: few
v_call: TRBV19
cdr3_aa: CASSIEAGAPGELFF
cdr3_nt: TGTGCCAGTAGTATAGAGGCGGGAGCCCCCGGGGAGCTGTTTTTT

d_call: -
j_call: TRBJ1-2
clone_size: -
v_call: TRBV12-5
cdr3_aa: CASGLILGYGYTF
cdr3_nt: TGTGCTAGTGGTCTTATACTAGGCTATGGCTACACCTTC

d_call: TRBD1
j_call: TRBJ1-4
clone_size: once
v_call: TRBV2
cdr3_aa: CASSGGQGPNEKLFF
cdr3_nt: TGTGCCAGCAGTGGGGGACAGGGTCCTAATGAAAAACTGTTTTTT

d_call: -
j_call: TRBJ1-4
clone_size: many
v_call: TRBV12-3/TRBV12-4
cdr3_aa: CASSGRGGGEKLFF
cdr3_nt: TGTGCCAGCAGTGGACGGGGCGGGGGTGAAAAACTGTTTTTT

d_call: -
j_call: TRBJ1-2
clone_size: -
v_call: TRBV6-5
cdr3_aa: CASSYSSGVGSYGYTF
cdr3_nt: TGTGCCAGCAGTTACTCGTCGGGGGTGGGTAGCTATGGCTACACCTTC

d_call: TRBD2
j_call: TRBJ2-1
clone_size: many
v_call: TRBV6-2/TRBV6-3
cdr3_aa: CASSRTSGRVNEQFF
cdr3_nt: TGTGCCAGCAGTCGGACTAGCGGGAGGGTAAATGAGCAGTTCTTC

d_call: -
j_call: TRBJ1-2
clone_size: -
v_call: TRBV6-2/TRBV6-3
cdr3_aa: CASSQVGRSGSYTF
cdr3_nt: TGTGCCAGCAGTCAAGTCGGACGGTCCGGGAGCTACACCTTC

d_call: TRBD1
j_call: TRBJ1-2
clone_size: many
v_call: TRBV6-1
cdr3_aa: CASSRSKQGLYGYTF
cdr3_nt: TGTGCCAGCAGCAGGAGCAAACAGGGGCTTTATGGCTACACCTTC

d_call: -
j_call: TRBJ1-5
clone_size: -
v_call: TRBV15
cdr3_aa: CATSREDQPQHF
cdr3_nt: TGTGCCACCAGCAGAGAGGATCAGCCCCAGCATTTT

d_call: -
j_call: TRBJ2-1
clone_size: few
v_call: TRBV2
cdr3_aa: CASKRDASSYNEQFF
cdr3_nt: TGTGCCAGCAAACGGGACGCTAGCTCCTACAATGAGCAGTTCTTC

d_call: -
j_call: TRBJ2-1
clone_size: -
v_call: TRBV27
cdr3_aa: CASSLWPAYNEQFF
cdr3_nt: TGTGCCAGCAGTTTATGGCCAGCATACAATGAGCAGTTCTTC

d_call: -
j_call: TRBJ1-1
clone_size: few
v_call: TRBV11-2
cdr3_aa: CASSILTGNTEAFF
cdr3_nt: TGTGCCAGCAGCATCCTGACAGGGAACACTGAAGCTTTCTTT

d_call: -
j_call: TRBJ1-1
clone_size: many
v_call: TRBV7-2
cdr3_aa: CASSPQGRNTEAFF
cdr3_nt: TGTGCCAGCAGCCCACAGGGCCGGAACACTGAAGCTTTCTTT

d_call: -
j_call: TRBJ1-5
clone_size: few
v_call: TRBV28
cdr3_aa: CASRHPLNQPQHF
cdr3_nt: TGTGCCAGCAGACACCCGCTAAATCAGCCCCAGCATTTT

d_call: -
j_call: TRBJ2-1
clone_size: many
v_call: TRBV12-3/TRBV12-4
cdr3_aa: CASSSQGGVGNEQFF
cdr3_nt: TGTGCCAGCAGTTCACAGGGGGGGGTGGGCAATGAGCAGTTCTTC

d_call: TRBD1
j_call: TRBJ2-2
clone_size: -
v_call: TRBV7-9
cdr3_aa: CASSLAVGQINTGELFF
cdr3_nt: TGTGCCAGCAGCTTAGCAGTGGGACAGATTAACACCGGGGAGCTGTTTTTT

d_call: TRBD2
j_call: TRBJ2-1
clone_size: -
v_call: TRBV19
cdr3_aa: CASKGWREGLDNEQFF
cdr3_nt: TGTGCCAGTAAGGGGTGGCGGGAGGGCCTCGACAATGAGCAGTTCTTC

d_call: -
j_call: TRBJ2-1
clone_size: many
v_call: TRBV7-3
cdr3_aa: CASRLAGGPKGHNEQFF
cdr3_nt: TGTGCCAGCAGGCTAGCAGGAGGACCCAAGGGGCACAATGAGCAGTTCTTC

d_call: -
j_call: TRBJ1-1
clone_size: -
v_call: TRBV2
cdr3_aa: CASSVDILGVTEAFF
cdr3_nt: TGTGCCAGCAGTGTCGATATCTTAGGGGTCACTGAAGCTTTCTTT

d_call: -
j_call: TRBJ1-1
clone_size: few
v_call: TRBV7-9
cdr3_aa: CASIITQAEAFF
cdr3_nt: TGTGCCAGCATTATAACACAGGCCGAAGCTTTCTTT

d_call: -
j_call: TRBJ2-1
clone_size: few
v_call: TRBV12-3/TRBV12-4
cdr3_aa: CASRHGLSYNEQFF
cdr3_nt: TGTGCCAGCAGGCACGGACTTTCTTACAATGAGCAGTTCTTC

d_call: -
j_call: TRBJ2-5
clone_size: -
v_call: TRBV11-2
cdr3_aa: CASSLDRGYQETQYF
cdr3_nt: TGTGCCAGCAGCTTAGACAGGGGCTATCAAGAGACCCAGTACTTC

d_call: -
j_call: TRBJ2-5
clone_size: -
v_call: TRBV7-9
cdr3_aa: CASSFLATVETQYF
cdr3_nt: TGTGCCAGCAGCTTTCTAGCGACCGTGGAGACCCAGTACTTC

d_call: TRBD1
j_call: TRBJ2-4
clone_size: -
v_call: TRBV6-2/TRBV6-3
cdr3_aa: CASKRVGNIVGTGVAKNIQYF
cdr3_nt: TGTGCCAGCAAAAGGGTCGGTAACATTGTGGGGACAGGGGTCGCCAAAAACATTCAGTACTTC

d_call: -
j_call: TRBJ1-1
clone_size: many
v_call: TRBV7-2
cdr3_aa: CASSSDRTFEAFF
cdr3_nt: TGTGCCAGCAGCTCGGACCGGACCTTTGAAGCTTTCTTT

d_call: -
j_call: TRBJ1-6
clone_size: -
v_call: TRBV7-8
cdr3_aa: CASSLFPRRPLSSVSPLHF
cdr3_nt: TGTGCCAGCAGCTTATTTCCCCGGCGGCCGCTATCTTCAGTTTCACCCCTCCACTTT

d_call: -
j_call: TRBJ2-7
clone_size: few
v_call: TRBV9
cdr3_aa: CASSVEAGFSYEQYF
cdr3_nt: TGTGCCAGCAGCGTAGAAGCGGGTTTCTCCTACGAGCAGTACTTC

d_call: -
j_call: TRBJ2-2
clone_size: few
v_call: TRBV19
cdr3_aa: CASSPRDGAGELFF
cdr3_nt: TGTGCCAGTAGCCCCAGGGATGGGGCCGGGGAGCTGTTTTTT

d_call: TRBD2
j_call: TRBJ2-1
clone_size: -
v_call: TRBV10-3
cdr3_aa: CAISEPSGRTDEKFF
cdr3_nt: TGTGCCATCAGTGAACCTAGCGGGAGAACTGACGAAAAGTTCTTC

d_call: TRBD1
j_call: TRBJ2-5
clone_size: few
v_call: TRBV5-4
cdr3_aa: CASSEQGAGETQYF
cdr3_nt: TGTGCCAGCAGCGAGCAGGGGGCCGGAGAGACCCAGTACTTC

d_call: TRBD2
j_call: TRBJ2-1
clone_size: few
v_call: TRBV11-3
cdr3_aa: CASSLAGGPSNEQFF
cdr3_nt: TGTGCCAGCAGCTTAGCGGGAGGGCCCTCGAATGAGCAGTTCTTC

d_call: TRBD2
j_call: TRBJ2-5
clone_size: few
v_call: TRBV6-5
cdr3_aa: CASTPTSGSETQYF
cdr3_nt: TGTGCCAGCACCCCGACTAGCGGGAGTGAGACCCAGTACTTC

d_call: -
j_call: TRBJ2-1
clone_size: -
v_call: TRBV4-2
cdr3_aa: CASSQSESSYNEQFF
cdr3_nt: TGTGCCAGCAGCCAATCGGAGAGCTCCTACAATGAGCAGTTCTTC

d_call: -
j_call: TRBJ1-5
clone_size: few
v_call: TRBV6-2/TRBV6-3
cdr3_aa: CASKEGARPQHF
cdr3_nt: TGTGCCAGCAAGGAGGGAGCGAGGCCCCAGCATTTT

d_call: -
j_call: TRBJ1-2
clone_size: few
v_call: TRBV27
cdr3_aa: CASSPGLGYGYTF
cdr3_nt: TGTGCCAGCAGTCCGGGACTTGGATATGGCTACACCTTC

d_call: -
j_call: TRBJ1-1
clone_size: -
v_call: TRBV6-5
cdr3_aa: CASSYGGLNTEAFF
cdr3_nt: TGTGCCAGCAGTTACGGGGGCTTGAACACTGAAGCTTTCTTT

d_call: TRBD2
j_call: TRBJ2-3
clone_size: -
v_call: TRBV5-4
cdr3_aa: CASSKAGEGADTQYF
cdr3_nt: TGTGCCAGCAGCAAAGCGGGAGAGGGTGCAGATACGCAGTATTTT

d_call: -
j_call: TRBJ2-3
clone_size: -
v_call: TRBV6-1
cdr3_aa: CASSRDFSSTDTQYF
cdr3_nt: TGTGCCAGCAGTCGGGACTTTTCTAGCACAGATACGCAGTATTTT

d_call: -
j_call: TRBJ2-7
clone_size: few
v_call: TRBV12-3/TRBV12-4
cdr3_aa: CASSLVGRVSYEQYF
cdr3_nt: TGTGCCAGCAGTTTAGTGGGCAGGGTCTCCTACGAGCAGTACTTC

d_call: TRBD1
j_call: TRBJ1-6
clone_size: -
v_call: TRBV27
cdr3_aa: CASTQGAVGSPLHF
cdr3_nt: TGTGCCAGCACCCAGGGGGCTGTGGGTTCACCCCTCCACTTT

d_call: -
j_call: TRBJ1-1
clone_size: few
v_call: TRBV5-6
cdr3_aa: CASTRLGMNTEAFF
cdr3_nt: TGTGCCAGCACGCGACTGGGGATGAACACTGAAGCTTTCTTT

d_call: -
j_call: TRBJ1-2
clone_size: many
v_call: TRBV12-3/TRBV12-4
cdr3_aa: CASSLDAVYGYTF
cdr3_nt: TGTGCCAGCAGTTTAGATGCCGTCTATGGCTACACCTTC

d_call: TRBD1
j_call: TRBJ2-7
clone_size: many
v_call: TRBV7-2
cdr3_aa: CASSPGTGKHEQYF
cdr3_nt: TGTGCCAGCAGCCCCGGGACAGGGAAACACGAGCAGTACTTC

d_call: -
j_call: TRBJ2-1
clone_size: -
v_call: TRBV6-6
cdr3_aa: CASSYSGHSYNEQFF
cdr3_nt: TGTGCCAGCAGTTACTCGGGCCACTCCTACAATGAGCAGTTCTTC

d_call: -
j_call: TRBJ2-1
clone_size: few
v_call: TRBV28
cdr3_aa: CASSPGFYNEQFF
cdr3_nt: TGTGCCAGCAGTCCAGGTTTCTACAATGAGCAGTTCTTC